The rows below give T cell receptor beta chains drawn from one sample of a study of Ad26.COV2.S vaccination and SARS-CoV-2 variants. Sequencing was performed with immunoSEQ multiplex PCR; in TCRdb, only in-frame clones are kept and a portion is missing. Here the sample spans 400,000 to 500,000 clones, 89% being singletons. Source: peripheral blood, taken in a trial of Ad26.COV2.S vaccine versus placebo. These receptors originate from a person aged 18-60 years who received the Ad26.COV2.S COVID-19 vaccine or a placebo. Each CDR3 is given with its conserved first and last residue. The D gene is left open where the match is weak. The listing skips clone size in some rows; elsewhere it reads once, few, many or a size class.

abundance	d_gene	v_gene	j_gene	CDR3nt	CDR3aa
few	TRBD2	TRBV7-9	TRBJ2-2	TGTGCCAGCAGCTTCCTGGCGGGGGGAACCGGGGAGCTGTTTTTT	CASSFLAGGTGELFF
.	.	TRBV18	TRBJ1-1	TGTGCCAGCTCACCAAGTGGGGGTGACACTGAAGCTTTCTTT	CASSPSGGDTEAFF
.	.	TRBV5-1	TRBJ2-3	TGCGCCAGCAGCTTGGGGGTGGCGGGGACAGATACGCAGTATTTT	CASSLGVAGTDTQYF
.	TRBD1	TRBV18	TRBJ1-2	TGTGCCAGCTCACCAGGCTCGACAGGGGTGTATGGCTACACCTTC	CASSPGSTGVYGYTF
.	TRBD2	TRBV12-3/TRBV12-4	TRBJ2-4	TGTGCCACCTCTGGGGGGGACATTCAGTACTTC	CATSGGDIQYF
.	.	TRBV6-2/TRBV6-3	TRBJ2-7	TGTGCCAGCAGTTACTCGATGTCCGAGCAGTACTTC	CASSYSMSEQYF
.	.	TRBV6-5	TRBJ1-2	TGTGCCAGCAGTAACAGGGACTATGGCTACACCTTC	CASSNRDYGYTF
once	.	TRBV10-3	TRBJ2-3	TGTGCCATCAGTGAGGAGAACACAGATACGCAGTATTTT	CAISEENTDTQYF
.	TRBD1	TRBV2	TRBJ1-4	TGTGCCAGACGGGACAGGGGATACGAAAAACTGTTTTTT	CARRDRGYEKLFF
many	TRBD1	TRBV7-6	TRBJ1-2	TGTGCCAGCAGCGGGGACAGGGATGATGGCTACACCTTC	CASSGDRDDGYTF
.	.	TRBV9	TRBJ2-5	TGTGCCAGCAGCGTAGGAACGGGGAACCGACAAGAGACCCAGTACTTC	CASSVGTGNRQETQYF
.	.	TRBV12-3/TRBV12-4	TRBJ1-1	TGTGCCAGCAGCCCCTCCGCTTACACTGAAGCTTTCTTT	CASSPSAYTEAFF
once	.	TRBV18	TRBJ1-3	TGTGCCAGCTCACCCAATCAAGGCTCTGGAAACACCATATATTTT	CASSPNQGSGNTIYF
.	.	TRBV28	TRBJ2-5	TGTGCCACCAAGGGTGGCAGGGAGTATCGGGAGACCCAGTACTTC	CATKGGREYRETQYF
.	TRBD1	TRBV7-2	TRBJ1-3	TGTGCCAGCAGCATCAACCGGGACAGGGGCCAAAACACCATATATTTT	CASSINRDRGQNTIYF
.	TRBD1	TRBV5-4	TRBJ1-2	TGTGCCAGCAGCTGGAAACGCTCCGGGACAGGGGACTATGGCTACACCTTC	CASSWKRSGTGDYGYTF
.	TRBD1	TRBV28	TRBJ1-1	TGTGCCAGCAGGTCCGCGACAGGGATGAACACTGAAGCTTTCTTT	CASRSATGMNTEAFF
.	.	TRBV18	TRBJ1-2	TGTGCCAGCTCCCCCTCTGTCGGGGATCTTAGTGGCTACACCTTC	CASSPSVGDLSGYTF